This T cell receptor (beta chain) was retrieved from a study of T cell changes during pregnancy in multiple sclerosis. This CDR3 is 14 amino acids long. The germline gives CDR1 LNHDA, CDR2 SQIVND (reference sequence). The junction had 11 bases not matched to a gene; V was cut back by 6 bases and J by 7 bases. Here immunoSEQ multiplex PCR was the method, and the copy in TCRdb shows in-frame clones only, minus some. The profile shows tens of thousands of clones, 70% to 90% of them singletons. This sequence was found in a female donor in good health, enrolled as a control in a pregnancy study. The chain combines TRBV19 with TRBJ2-7; 8 positions match TRBD1. This material consisted of CD8+ T cells from peripheral blood mononuclear cells, taken in the first trimester of pregnancy. CDR3 region: CASRGTDRASEQYF. CDR3 nucleotides: TGTGCCAGTAGGGGGACGGACAGGGCTTCTGAGCAGTACTTC.